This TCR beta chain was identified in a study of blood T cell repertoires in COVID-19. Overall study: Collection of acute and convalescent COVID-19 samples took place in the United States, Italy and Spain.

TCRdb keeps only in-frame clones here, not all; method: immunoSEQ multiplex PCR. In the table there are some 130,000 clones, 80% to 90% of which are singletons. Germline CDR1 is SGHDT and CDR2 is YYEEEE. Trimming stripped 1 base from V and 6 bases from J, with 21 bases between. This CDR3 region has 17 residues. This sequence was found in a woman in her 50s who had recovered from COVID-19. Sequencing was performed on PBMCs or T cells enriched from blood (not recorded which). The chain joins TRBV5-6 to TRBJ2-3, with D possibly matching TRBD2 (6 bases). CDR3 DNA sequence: TGTGCCAGCAGCTTGACATTTCGCGGGGCCCAATCGGATACGCAGTATTTT. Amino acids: CASSLTFRGAQSDTQYF.